A selection of T cell receptor beta chains follows, all from one sample in a study of blood T cell repertoires in COVID-19. The assay was immunoSEQ multiplex PCR, and TCRdb's table has in-frame clones only and misses some. The profile shows more than 150,000 clones, 80% to 90% of them singletons. Sequences were obtained from peripheral blood. The receptors derive from a man between 60 and 75 years old with acute or convalescent COVID-19. The conserved cysteine and the conserved F or W are not part of the CDR3 here. Not every row has a clone size; where given, it reads once, few, many or a size class.

v_call clone_size cdr3_aa
TRBV28 NA ASSWALAGYNEQF
TRBV7-9 NA ASSLGERENADTQY
TRBV27 NA ASSLGTSGSSYNEQF
TRBV7-9 NA ASSLARPRVAGELF
TRBV5-8 NA ASSLRGPNYGYT
TRBV2 few ASSLQGNSNQPQH
TRBV24-1 NA ATSDTTARDGYGYT
TRBV7-8 few ASSQRGGINQPQH
TRBV30 NA ARGDRGNFGYT
TRBV19 NA ASSGQGASEAF
TRBV7-8 NA ASRTVGLAGRRGSYNEQF
TRBV18 NA ASSPFVTGVYEQY
TRBV27 NA ASSPLTESGELF
TRBV28 NA ASSLSTDGYT
TRBV2 NA ASSGGVWETQY
TRBV27 NA ASGVSGSPLH
TRBV28 NA ASSSEGVGNQPQH
TRBV27 NA ASSPRGGSGQGRAYEQY
TRBV5-1 NA ASRLGQGAFNEKLF
TRBV5-5 NA ASSPRGGSGEETQY
TRBV9 once ASSLSSGNTIY
TRBV18 few ASSPRAGGPSTGELF
TRBV29-1 NA SVDRGENTIY
TRBV9 once ASSAQAEDTQY
TRBV19 NA ASSILGGLSGNTIY
TRBV11-3 few ASSLGPQGNQPQH
TRBV12-1 NA ASSFRGGEKLF
TRBV28 few ASSSHSGSYEQY
TRBV7-3 NA ASSAGTGNEQF
TRBV2 NA ASRVQGSSYEQY
TRBV7-9 NA ASSLIAGGSYEQY
TRBV6-5 NA ASSYYENSPLH
TRBV19 NA ASRRTGGTEAF
TRBV2 NA ASSLDRGTVSPLH
TRBV19 once ASSRGQGHQPQH
TRBV15 NA ATSRDSGRGYGYT
TRBV6-5 NA ASSYIHSVETQY
TRBV19 NA ASRRGQGDYEQF
TRBV5-1 NA ASSPLGDNSPLH
TRBV5-1 NA ASSLGQGLSYEQY
TRBV5-1 NA ASSPQAQGGNGYT
TRBV28 NA ASSLQGRDNEQF
TRBV28 NA ASSSFGGDSTEAF
TRBV18 NA ASSPGLANQETQY
TRBV5-1 NA ASSATGGGETQY
TRBV19 NA ASSNRIRDTEAF
TRBV27 few ASSSIGGRPSGYT
TRBV7-3 NA ASGRTGLYTDTQY